The text below deals with one T cell receptor beta chain. The data were taken from a study of T cell changes during pregnancy in multiple sclerosis. There are 14 residues in the CDR3. Germline loops: CDR1 MNHNS, CDR2 SASEGT. V dropped 4 bases and J dropped 3 bases, with 10 bases sitting between them. Measured with immunoSEQ multiplex PCR; TCRdb has only the in-frame clones, and not every one. The sample contains 100,000 to 150,000 clones, approximately 94% of which appear only once. This clonotype was sampled from a female donor with multiple sclerosis, enrolled in a pregnancy study. The chain links TRBV6-1 to TRBJ1-5, with D uncertain. Specimen: peripheral blood, collected before pregnancy. This CDR3 is CASSARRDNQPQHF. The CDR3 nucleotides are TGTGCCAGCAGTGCGAGGAGGGACAATCAGCCCCAGCATTTT.